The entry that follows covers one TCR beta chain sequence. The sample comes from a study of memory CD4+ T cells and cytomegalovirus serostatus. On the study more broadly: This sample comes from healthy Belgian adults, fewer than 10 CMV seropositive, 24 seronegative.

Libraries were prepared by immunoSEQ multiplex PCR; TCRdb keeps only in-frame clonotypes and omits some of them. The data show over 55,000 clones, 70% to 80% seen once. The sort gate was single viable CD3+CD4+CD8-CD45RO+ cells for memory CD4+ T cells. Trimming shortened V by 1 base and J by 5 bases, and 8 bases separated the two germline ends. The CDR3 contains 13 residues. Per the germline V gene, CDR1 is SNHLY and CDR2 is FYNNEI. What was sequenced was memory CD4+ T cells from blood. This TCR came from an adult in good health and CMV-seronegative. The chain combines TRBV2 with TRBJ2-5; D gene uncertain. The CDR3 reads CASSEGIWETQYF. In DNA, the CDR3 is TGTGCCAGCAGTGAAGGGATATGGGAGACCCAGTACTTC. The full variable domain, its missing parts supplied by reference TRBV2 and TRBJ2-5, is EPEVTQTPSHQVTQMGQEVILRCVPISNHLYFYWYRQILGQKVEFLVSFYNNEISEKSEIFDDQFSVERPDGSNFTLKIRSTKLEDSAMYFCASSEGIWETQYFGPGTRLLVL.